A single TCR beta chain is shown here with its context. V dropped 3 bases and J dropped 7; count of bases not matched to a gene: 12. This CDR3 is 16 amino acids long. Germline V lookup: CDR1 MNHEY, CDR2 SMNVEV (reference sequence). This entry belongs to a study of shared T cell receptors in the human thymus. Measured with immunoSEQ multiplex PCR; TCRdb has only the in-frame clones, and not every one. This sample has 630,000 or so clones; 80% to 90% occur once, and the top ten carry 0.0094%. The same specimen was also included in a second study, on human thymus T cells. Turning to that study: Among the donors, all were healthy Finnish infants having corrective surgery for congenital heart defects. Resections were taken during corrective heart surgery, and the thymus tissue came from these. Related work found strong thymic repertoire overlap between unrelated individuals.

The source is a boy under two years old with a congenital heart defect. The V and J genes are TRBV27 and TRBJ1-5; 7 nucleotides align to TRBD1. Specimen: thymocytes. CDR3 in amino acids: CASSFTPRQGGQPQHF. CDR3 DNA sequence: TGTGCCAGCAGTTTCACTCCTAGACAGGGAGGACAGCCCCAGCATTTT.